The present entry profiles one T cell receptor beta chain with its context. What it binds is not known. TCR beta rearrangements were amplified from peripheral blood genomic DNA. These data originate in a study of T cell repertoires in aging, cancer and after chemotherapy. The study, taken as a whole, reports: In cancer patients, declining TCR diversity with age involved lost richness and lost evenness.

Multiplex touch-down PCR with TRB-A/B primers amplified rearranged V-D-J TRB sequences. Each CDR3 protein is one row after TCRdb ran MiXCR on the multiplex PCR reads. This table has 7,500 to 10,000 distinct CDR3 sequences, around 22% appearing once. The CDR3 runs to 15 residues. Germline assignment: CDR1 MNHEY and CDR2 SMNVEV (reference sequence). V lost 4 bases, J lost 5 bases, and 17 bases lay in between. Sequences were obtained from blood. The chain has TRBV27 and TRBJ1-2; TRBD1 is a possible D gene (6 bases). This receptor was identified in a human donor in good health. This chain's CDR3 is CASSSYRDGLYGYTF. In DNA, the CDR3 is TGTGCCAGCAGTTCTTACAGGGACGGCCTTTATGGCTACACCTTC.